A selection of T cell receptor beta chains follows, all from one sample in a study of shared clonotypes between healthy human individuals. Only in-frame clones appear in the TCRdb table, and some are missing; sequencing was by immunoSEQ multiplex PCR. The repertoire holds approximately 600,000 clones, 85% to 95% seen once, with approximately 0.11% in the top ten. The material sequenced was naive CD8+ T cells sorted from blood. These receptors were collected from a woman aged 30 to 39 in good health. The CDR3 runs from the conserved cysteine through the conserved F or W. A D gene is named only where the DNA matches it firmly. The size field is filled for only some rows; it gives once, few, many or a size class.

>TRBD2|TRBV15|.|TRBJ2-1
CATSRDRGLAGMYNEQFF
TGTGCCACCAGCAGAGATCGAGGTCTAGCGGGGATGTACAATGAGCAGTTCTTC
>.|TRBV28|.|TRBJ2-5
CASSFEETQYF
TGTGCCAGCAGTTTTGAAGAGACCCAGTACTTC
>TRBD2|TRBV13|.|TRBJ2-1
CASSWVMASGSYNEQFF
TGTGCCAGCAGCTGGGTTATGGCTAGCGGCTCCTACAATGAGCAGTTCTTC
>.|TRBV7-9|once|TRBJ2-1
CATTIRQANNEQFF
TGTGCCACCACCATCCGACAGGCCAACAATGAGCAGTTCTTC
>.|TRBV15|.|TRBJ1-2
CATSREELYGYTF
TGTGCCACCAGCAGAGAGGAGCTCTATGGCTACACCTTC
>.|TRBV21-1|once|TRBJ2-1
CASSPRTSYNEQFF
TGTGCCAGCAGCCCTCGGACCTCCTACAATGAGCAGTTCTTC
>.|TRBV4-1|.|TRBJ2-1
CASSQILVGEQFF
TGCGCCAGCAGCCAAATTCTCGTCGGTGAGCAGTTCTTC
>TRBD1|TRBV28|once|TRBJ1-1
CASSLPTGTEAFF
TGTGCCAGCAGTTTACCGACAGGGACTGAAGCTTTCTTT
>TRBD1|TRBV13|.|TRBJ1-1
CASSSGDRGPLFNTEAFF
TGTGCCAGCAGCTCCGGGGACAGGGGGCCCCTCTTTAACACTGAAGCTTTCTTT
>TRBD2|TRBV6-6|.|TRBJ2-3
CASIGLAELNTQYF
TGTGCCAGCATCGGACTAGCTGAGTTAAATACGCAGTATTTT
>TRBD1|TRBV18|.|TRBJ1-2
CASSPPAGQAYYGYTF
TGTGCCAGCTCACCGCCCGCCGGACAGGCTTACTATGGCTACACCTTC
>.|TRBV5-1|.|TRBJ1-3
CASSLTAQNSGNTIYF
TGCGCCAGCAGCCTGACAGCCCAGAACTCTGGAAACACCATATATTTT
>.|TRBV7-9|.|TRBJ2-1
CASSFPGERYNEQFF
TGTGCCAGCAGCTTTCCGGGCGAACGGTACAATGAGCAGTTCTTC
>TRBD2|TRBV28|.|TRBJ2-5
CASSLLLGLAGDETQYF
TGTGCCAGCAGCCTTTTACTCGGACTAGCGGGAGATGAGACCCAGTACTTC
>.|TRBV2|.|TRBJ2-7
CASSEAGPTYEQYF
TGTGCCAGCAGTGAAGCGGGTCCTACCTACGAGCAGTACTTC
>.|TRBV19|once|TRBJ1-5
CASRDGFSNQPQHF
TGTGCCAGCCGGGACGGATTTAGCAATCAGCCCCAGCATTTT
>.|TRBV18|.|TRBJ1-2
CASSSMTGGDYGYTF
TGTGCCAGCTCATCTATGACAGGAGGGGACTATGGCTACACCTTC
>.|TRBV6-6|.|TRBJ1-1
CASRTLDMNTEAFF
TGTGCCAGCAGGACCTTGGACATGAACACTGAAGCTTTCTTT
>.|TRBV10-2|.|TRBJ1-2
CASSDPQGYTF
TGCGCCAGCAGTGATCCTCAGGGCTACACCTTC
>TRBD2|TRBV9|.|TRBJ2-1
CASSGTSGNEQFF
TGTGCCAGCAGCGGGACTAGCGGCAATGAGCAGTTCTTC
>.|TRBV29-1|.|TRBJ1-1
CSVEVYGTNTEAFF
TGCAGCGTTGAAGTATACGGGACGAACACTGAAGCTTTCTTT
>.|TRBV5-1|.|TRBJ2-5
CASSLRGSQETQYF
TGCGCCAGCAGCTTAAGGGGGTCACAAGAGACCCAGTACTTC
>.|TRBV11-2|.|TRBJ1-1
CASSLGHRHTEAFF
TGTGCCAGCAGCTTAGGTCACAGACACACTGAAGCTTTCTTT
>.|TRBV27|.|TRBJ2-1
CASSFRTNYNEQFF
TGTGCCAGCAGTTTCAGGACGAACTATAATGAGCAGTTCTTC
>TRBD2|TRBV9|.|TRBJ2-3
CASSVSGRSTDTQYF
TGTGCCAGCAGCGTCAGCGGGAGGAGCACAGATACGCAGTATTTT
>TRBD1|TRBV5-4|.|TRBJ2-2
CASSQGDGELFF
TGTGCCAGCAGTCAGGGGGACGGGGAGCTGTTTTTT
>TRBD1|TRBV27|.|TRBJ1-2
CASSWGQGNYGYTF
TGTGCCAGCAGTTGGGGACAGGGAAACTATGGCTACACCTTC
>.|TRBV7-9|.|TRBJ2-3
CASSSRLVPDTQYF
TGTGCCAGCAGCTCCCGACTAGTCCCAGATACGCAGTATTTT
>.|TRBV7-2|.|TRBJ1-5
CASSSRRGVSNQPQHF
TGTGCCAGCAGCTCGCGACGGGGGGTGAGCAATCAGCCCCAGCATTTT
>.|TRBV15|.|TRBJ2-4
CATSRDQGGKNIQYF
TGTGCCACCAGCAGAGATCAGGGTGGCAAAAACATTCAGTACTTC
>TRBD1|TRBV13|.|TRBJ2-1
CASSQSGTGHNEQFF
TGTGCCAGCAGCCAGTCCGGGACAGGACACAATGAGCAGTTCTTC
>.|TRBV5-6|.|TRBJ2-1
CASSSGVGNEQFF
TGTGCCAGCAGCTCTGGAGTGGGCAATGAGCAGTTCTTC
>.|TRBV4-1|.|TRBJ2-1
CASSLGRNEQFF
TGCGCCAGCAGCCTGGGTCGCAATGAGCAGTTCTTC
>.|TRBV29-1|.|TRBJ1-5
CSVASNGGNQPQHF
TGCAGCGTTGCCTCTAATGGTGGCAATCAGCCCCAGCATTTT
>.|TRBV18|.|TRBJ2-7
CASSPSDSRAYEQYF
TGTGCCAGCTCACCCTCGGACAGTCGGGCCTACGAGCAGTACTTC
>TRBD1|TRBV19|.|TRBJ1-1
CASRRTGDSEAFF
TGTGCCAGTAGGAGGACAGGGGATTCTGAAGCTTTCTTT
>.|TRBV19|few|TRBJ1-1
CASSIGSPEAFF
TGTGCCAGTAGTATAGGTAGCCCTGAAGCTTTCTTT
>TRBD2|TRBV7-2|.|TRBJ2-3
CASSLNVGRSVDTQYF
TGTGCCAGCAGCTTAAATGTCGGGAGGAGCGTTGATACGCAGTATTTT
>.|TRBV5-1|.|TRBJ1-2
CASSLRMGGLFYGYTF
TGCGCCAGCAGCTTGAGGATGGGGGGGCTTTTCTATGGCTACACCTTC
>TRBD1|TRBV28|.|TRBJ2-7
CASRGQGVSYEQYF
TGTGCCAGCAGGGGACAGGGGGTCTCCTACGAGCAGTACTTC
>.|TRBV13|.|TRBJ2-7
CASRWDYEQYF
TGTGCCAGCAGATGGGACTACGAGCAGTACTTC
>.|TRBV5-1|.|TRBJ2-7
CASSLDGYEQYF
TGCGCCAGCAGCTTGGACGGCTACGAGCAGTACTTC
>.|TRBV19|.|TRBJ1-5
CASSSGIGYGPQHF
TGTGCCAGTAGTAGTGGGATAGGGTATGGGCCCCAGCATTTT
>.|TRBV6-5|.|TRBJ1-2
CASRGLGYGYTF
TGTGCCAGTCGTGGGCTGGGCTATGGCTACACCTTC
>TRBD1|TRBV5-1|once|TRBJ1-1
CASSLEYRGRENTEAFF
TGCGCCAGCAGCTTAGAGTACAGGGGGCGAGAGAACACTGAAGCTTTCTTT
>.|TRBV29-1|.|TRBJ1-1
CSVHLLGGGGAFF
TGCAGCGTTCACCTTTTGGGCGGGGGGGGCGCTTTCTTT
>.|TRBV30|.|TRBJ1-3
CAWSVGVPFGNTIYF
TGTGCCTGGAGTGTAGGGGTACCGTTCGGAAACACCATATATTTT
>.|TRBV6-6|.|TRBJ2-7
CASSYKASSYEQYF
TGTGCCAGCAGTTACAAGGCGAGCTCCTACGAGCAGTACTTC
>.|TRBV5-6|once|TRBJ1-1
CASRGGSKNTEAFF
TGTGCCAGCCGTGGGGGGAGTAAGAACACTGAAGCTTTCTTT
>.|TRBV27|once|TRBJ2-7
CASSLRDRTSYEQYF
TGTGCCAGCAGTTTGCGAGACAGGACTTCCTACGAGCAGTACTTC
>TRBD2|TRBV29-1|.|TRBJ2-3
CSVIAGPGLADTQYF
TGCAGCGTGATAGCGGGGCCGGGGTTGGCAGATACGCAGTATTTT
>TRBD2|TRBV7-8|.|TRBJ2-1
CASSFSSGRSYNEQFF
TGTGCCAGCAGCTTTTCTTCCGGGAGGTCGTACAATGAGCAGTTCTTC
>.|TRBV27|.|TRBJ2-7
CASSLSRGPYYEQYF
TGTGCCAGCAGTTTAAGTCGGGGCCCGTACTACGAGCAGTACTTC
>.|TRBV4-1|.|TRBJ2-7
CASSQAMYPSYEQYF
TGCGCCAGCAGCCAAGCTATGTATCCCTCCTACGAGCAGTACTTC
>.|TRBV6-1|.|TRBJ2-7
CASSEPGLLYEQYF
TGTGCCAGCAGTGAACCAGGACTGCTATACGAGCAGTACTTC
>TRBD2|TRBV9|.|TRBJ2-3
CASSVFSGGGTDTQYF
TGTGCCAGCAGCGTATTTAGCGGGGGGGGCACAGATACGCAGTATTTT
>.|TRBV19|few|TRBJ1-1
CASSSYPNTEAFF
TGTGCCAGTAGTAGTTATCCGAACACTGAAGCTTTCTTT
>.|TRBV7-9|.|TRBJ2-7
CASSLDQVSYEQYF
TGTGCCAGCAGCTTAGACCAGGTATCCTACGAGCAGTACTTC
>.|TRBV6-1|.|TRBJ2-7
CASSEGPNYEQYF
TGTGCCAGCTCAGAGGGGCCCAACTACGAGCAGTACTTC